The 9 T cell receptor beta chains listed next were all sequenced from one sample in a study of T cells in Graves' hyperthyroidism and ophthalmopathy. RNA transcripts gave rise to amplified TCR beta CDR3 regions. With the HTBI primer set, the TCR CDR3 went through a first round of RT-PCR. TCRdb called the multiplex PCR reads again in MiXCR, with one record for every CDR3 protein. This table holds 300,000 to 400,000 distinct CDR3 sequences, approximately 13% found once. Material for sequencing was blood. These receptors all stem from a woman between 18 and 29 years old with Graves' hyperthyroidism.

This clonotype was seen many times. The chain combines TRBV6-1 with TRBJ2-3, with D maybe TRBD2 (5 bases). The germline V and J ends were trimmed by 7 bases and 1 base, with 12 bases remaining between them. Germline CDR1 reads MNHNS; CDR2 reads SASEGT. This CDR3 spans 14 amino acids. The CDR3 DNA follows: TGTGCCAGCATCACTAGTCTCGGCACAGATACGCAGTATTTT. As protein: CASITSLGTDTQYF.

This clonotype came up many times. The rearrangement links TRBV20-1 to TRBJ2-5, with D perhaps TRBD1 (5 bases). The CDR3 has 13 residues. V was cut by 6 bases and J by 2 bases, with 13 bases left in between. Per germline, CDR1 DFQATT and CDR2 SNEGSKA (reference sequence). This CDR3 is CSAEPTGQETQYF. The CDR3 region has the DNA TGCAGTGCGGAACCTACAGGACAAGAGACCCAGTACTTC.

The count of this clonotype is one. The CDR3 loop reads CASSRGTGENQPQHF. The CDR3 DNA follows: TGCGCCAGCAGCCGAGGGACAGGGGAGAATCAGCCCCAGCATTTT. The chain combines TRBV5-1 with TRBJ1-5, with 10 nucleotides matching TRBD1. The CDR3 extends over 15 amino acids. V shed 4 bases and J 4 bases; nucleotides not matched to a gene: 5. Germline assignment: CDR1 SGHRS and CDR2 YFSETQ. The whole variable domain, filled in from reference TRBV5-1 and TRBJ1-5, reads KAGVTQTPRYLIKTRGQQVTLSCSPISGHRSVSWYQQTPGQGLQFLFEYFSETQRNKGNFPGRFSGRQFSNSRSEMNVSTLELGDSALYLCASSRGTGENQPQHFGDGTRLSIL.

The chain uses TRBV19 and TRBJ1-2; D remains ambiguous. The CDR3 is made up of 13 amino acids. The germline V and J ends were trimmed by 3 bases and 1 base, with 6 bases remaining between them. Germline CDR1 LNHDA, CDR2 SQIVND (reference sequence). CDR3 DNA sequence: TGTGCCAGTAGTATTCCGCGTAACTATGGCTACACCTTC. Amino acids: CASSIPRNYGYTF.

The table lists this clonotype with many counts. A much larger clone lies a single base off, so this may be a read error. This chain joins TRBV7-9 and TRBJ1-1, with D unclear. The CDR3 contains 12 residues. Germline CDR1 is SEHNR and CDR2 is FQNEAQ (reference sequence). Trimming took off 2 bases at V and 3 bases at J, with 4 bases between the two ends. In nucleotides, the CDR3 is TGTGCCAGCAGCTTAAGTGACACTGAAGCTTTCTTT. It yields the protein CASSLSDTEAFF.

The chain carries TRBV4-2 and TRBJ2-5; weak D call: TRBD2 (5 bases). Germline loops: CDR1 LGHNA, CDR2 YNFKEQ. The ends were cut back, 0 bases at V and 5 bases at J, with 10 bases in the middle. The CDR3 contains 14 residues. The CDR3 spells CASSQDLDWETQYF. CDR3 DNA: TGTGCCAGCAGCCAAGATCTGGACTGGGAGACCCAGTACTTC.

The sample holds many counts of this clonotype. CDR3 sequence reads: CASSEPRSGANVLTF. DNA of the CDR3: TGTGCCAGCAGTGAACCGCGCTCTGGGGCCAACGTCCTGACTTTC. The chain couples TRBV28 to TRBJ2-6, with D uncertain. The germline V and J ends were trimmed by 5 bases and 0 bases, with 8 bases remaining between them. The CDR3 has 15 residues. The V gene's germline CDR1 is MDHEN and CDR2 SYDVKM.

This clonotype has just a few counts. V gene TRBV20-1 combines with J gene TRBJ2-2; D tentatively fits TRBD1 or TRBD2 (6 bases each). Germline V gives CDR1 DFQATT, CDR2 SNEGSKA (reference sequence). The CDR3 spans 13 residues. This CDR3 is CSFRGRVTGELFF. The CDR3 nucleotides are TGCAGCTTTCGGGGGCGGGTCACCGGGGAGCTGTTTTTT.

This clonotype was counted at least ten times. CDR3: CASSLAGNSNQPQHF. The CDR3 DNA follows: TGTGCCAGCAGTTTGGCTGGGAATAGCAATCAGCCCCAGCATTTT. V gene TRBV28 combines with J gene TRBJ1-5; D uncertain. The V gene lost 3 bases and the J gene lost 0 bases, with 9 bases spanning the gap. Germline assignment: CDR1 MDHEN and CDR2 SYDVKM. The CDR3 extends over 15 amino acids.